This TCR beta chain emerged from a study of CD8+ T cells in alopecia areata. This CDR3 is 13 amino acids long. Germline values: CDR1 SQVTM, CDR2 ANQGSEA. V was pared by 6 bases and J by 5 bases, with 5 bases of the junction left unmatched. Findings of the study overall: Lesional scalp, notably in alopecia totalis/universalis, had clonality above that of normal scalp. Scalp repertoires also include resident alphabeta T cells from normal skin.

TCR sequencing used cDNA made by reverse transcription of extracted RNA. The method was immunoSEQ multiplex PCR; TCRdb's version includes in-frame clones alone and lacks a portion of them. The sample records about 140,000 clones, roughly 60% being singletons. As concerns this clone: The antigen is undetermined.

CD4+ and CD8+ T cells were sorted from PBMCs stained for CD3, CD4 and CD8. The specimen was CD4+ T cells sorted from blood. The gene calls are TRBV29-1 and TRBJ2-7, with 12 nucleotides matching TRBD2. The sequence derives from a human donor in good health. The CDR3 reads CSVWTSGVDEQYF. DNA of the CDR3: TGCAGCGTCTGGACTAGCGGGGTCGACGAGCAGTACTTC.